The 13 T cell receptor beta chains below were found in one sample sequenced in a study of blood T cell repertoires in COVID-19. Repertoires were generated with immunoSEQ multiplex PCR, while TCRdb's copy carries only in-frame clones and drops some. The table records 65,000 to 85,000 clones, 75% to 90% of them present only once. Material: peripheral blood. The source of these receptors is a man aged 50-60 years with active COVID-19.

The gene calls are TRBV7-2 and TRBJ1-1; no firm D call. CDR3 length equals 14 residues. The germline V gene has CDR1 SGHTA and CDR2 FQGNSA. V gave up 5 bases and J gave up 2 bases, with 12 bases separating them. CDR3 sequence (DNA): TGTGCCAGCAGCATAAATTACAGAAACACTGAAGCTTTCTTT. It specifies CASSINYRNTEAFF.

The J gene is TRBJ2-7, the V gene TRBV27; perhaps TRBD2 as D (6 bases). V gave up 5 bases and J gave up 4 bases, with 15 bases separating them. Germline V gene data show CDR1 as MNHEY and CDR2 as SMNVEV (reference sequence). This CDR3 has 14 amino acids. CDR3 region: CASSTIPAGYEQYF. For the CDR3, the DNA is TGTGCCAGCAGTACAATACCGGCGGGGTACGAGCAGTACTTC.

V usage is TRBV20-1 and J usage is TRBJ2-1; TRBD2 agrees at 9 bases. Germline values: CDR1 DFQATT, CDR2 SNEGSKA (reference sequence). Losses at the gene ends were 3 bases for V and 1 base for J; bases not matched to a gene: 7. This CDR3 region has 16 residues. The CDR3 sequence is CSASVSGGASYNEQFF. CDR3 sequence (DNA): TGCAGTGCTAGTGTTAGCGGGGGCGCTTCCTACAATGAGCAGTTCTTC.

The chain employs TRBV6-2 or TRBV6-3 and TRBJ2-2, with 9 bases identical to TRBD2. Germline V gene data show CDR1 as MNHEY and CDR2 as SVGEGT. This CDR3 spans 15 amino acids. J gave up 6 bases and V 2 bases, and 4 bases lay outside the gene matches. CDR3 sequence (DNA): TGTGCCAGCAGTTACGCGGCGGGGGGGCCCGGGGAGCTGTTTTTT. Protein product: CASSYAAGGPGELFF.

Here the CDR3 reads CAIRVGAGENNEQFF. The CDR3, as DNA: TGTGCCATCAGAGTTGGAGCGGGGGAGAACAATGAGCAGTTCTTC. This rearrangement joins TRBV10-3 to TRBJ2-1, with 8 bases matching TRBD2. The J segment lost 5 bases and the V segment lost 6 bases, leaving 9 bases of the junction unmatched. Per the germline V gene, CDR1 is ENHRY and CDR2 is SYGVKD. The CDR3 covers 15 residues.

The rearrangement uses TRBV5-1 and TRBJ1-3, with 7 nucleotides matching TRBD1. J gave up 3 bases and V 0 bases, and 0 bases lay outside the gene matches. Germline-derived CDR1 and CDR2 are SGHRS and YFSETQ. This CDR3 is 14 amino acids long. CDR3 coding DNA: TGCGCCAGCAGCTTGGACAGGGGTGGAAACACCATATATTTT. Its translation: CASSLDRGGNTIYF.

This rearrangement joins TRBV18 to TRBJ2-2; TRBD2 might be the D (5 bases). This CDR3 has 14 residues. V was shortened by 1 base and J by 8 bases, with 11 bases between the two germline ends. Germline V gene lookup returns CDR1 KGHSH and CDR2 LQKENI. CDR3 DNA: TGTGCCAGCTCACCACTTTTGAGCGGAGGGGAGCTGTTTTTT. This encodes CASSPLLSGGELFF.

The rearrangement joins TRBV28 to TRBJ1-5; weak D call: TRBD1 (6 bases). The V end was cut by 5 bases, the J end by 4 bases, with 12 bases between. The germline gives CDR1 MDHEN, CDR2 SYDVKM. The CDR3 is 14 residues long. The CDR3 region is CASSTGQLNQPQHF. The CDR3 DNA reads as TGTGCCAGCAGTACAGGACAGCTAAATCAGCCCCAGCATTTT.

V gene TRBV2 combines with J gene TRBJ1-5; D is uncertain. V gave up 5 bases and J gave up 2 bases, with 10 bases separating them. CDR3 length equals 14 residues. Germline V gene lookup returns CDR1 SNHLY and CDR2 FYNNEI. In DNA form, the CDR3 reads TGTGCCAGCAGTCTGGAGGGAGGCAATCAGCCCCAGCATTTT. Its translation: CASSLEGGNQPQHF.

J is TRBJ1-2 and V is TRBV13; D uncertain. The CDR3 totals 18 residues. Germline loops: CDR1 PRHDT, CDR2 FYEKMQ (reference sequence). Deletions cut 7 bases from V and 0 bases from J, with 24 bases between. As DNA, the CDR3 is TGTGCCAGCACACTCCTAACCGGACGGGGTCGTGCTAACTATGGCTACACCTTC. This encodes CASTLLTGRGRANYGYTF.

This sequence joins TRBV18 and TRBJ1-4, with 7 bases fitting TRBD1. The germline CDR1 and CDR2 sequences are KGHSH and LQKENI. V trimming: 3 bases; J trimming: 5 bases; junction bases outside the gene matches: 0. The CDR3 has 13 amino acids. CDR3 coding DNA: TGTGCCAGCTCACCGGGACAGAATGAAAAACTGTTTTTT. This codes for CASSPGQNEKLFF.

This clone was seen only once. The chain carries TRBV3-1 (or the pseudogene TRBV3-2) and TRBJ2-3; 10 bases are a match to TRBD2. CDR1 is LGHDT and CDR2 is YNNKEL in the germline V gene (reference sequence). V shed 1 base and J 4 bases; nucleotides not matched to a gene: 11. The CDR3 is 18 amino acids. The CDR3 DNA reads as TGTGCCAGCAGCCAAGGGCCAGCGGGGGGGCTAAAGTCAGATACGCAGTATTTT. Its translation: CASSQGPAGGLKSDTQYF.

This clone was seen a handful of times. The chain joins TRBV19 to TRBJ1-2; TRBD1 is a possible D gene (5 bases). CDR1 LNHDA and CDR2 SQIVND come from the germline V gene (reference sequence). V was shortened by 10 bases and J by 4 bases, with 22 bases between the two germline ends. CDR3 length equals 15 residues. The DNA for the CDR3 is TGTGCCACCGGGCCCAGACAGACGGGCCGCTATGGCTACACCTTC. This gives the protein CATGPRQTGRYGYTF.